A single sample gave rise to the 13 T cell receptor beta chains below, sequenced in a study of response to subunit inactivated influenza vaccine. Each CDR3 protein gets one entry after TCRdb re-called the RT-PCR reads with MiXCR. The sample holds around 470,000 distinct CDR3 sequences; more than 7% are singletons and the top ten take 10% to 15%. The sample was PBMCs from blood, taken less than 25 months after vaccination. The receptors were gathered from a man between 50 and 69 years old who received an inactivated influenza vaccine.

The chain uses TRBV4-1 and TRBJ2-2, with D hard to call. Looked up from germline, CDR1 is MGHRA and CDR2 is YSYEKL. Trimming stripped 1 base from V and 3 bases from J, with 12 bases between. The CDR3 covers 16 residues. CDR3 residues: CASSQVLGADTGELFF. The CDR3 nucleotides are TGCGCCAGCAGCCAAGTCTTGGGCGCGGACACCGGGGAGCTGTTTTTT.

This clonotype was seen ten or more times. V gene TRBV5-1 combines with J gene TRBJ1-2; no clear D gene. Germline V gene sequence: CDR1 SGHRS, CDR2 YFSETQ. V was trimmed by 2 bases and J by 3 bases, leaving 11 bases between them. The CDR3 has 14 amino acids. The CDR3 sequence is CASSLGQLYYGYTF. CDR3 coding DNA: TGCGCCAGCAGCTTAGGGCAGCTGTACTATGGCTACACCTTC.

CDR3 in DNA: TGCGCCAGCAGCTTGGCCGGCGGCGGAGGGGACTATGGCTACACCTTC. Translating gives CASSLAGGGGDYGYTF. V is TRBV5-1 and J is TRBJ1-2, with D possibly matching TRBD1 (5 bases). The germline V gene encodes CDR1 SGHRS and CDR2 YFSETQ. This CDR3 region has 16 residues. Between the trimmed V and J ends, which lost 0 bases and 3 bases, there was a span of 15 bases.

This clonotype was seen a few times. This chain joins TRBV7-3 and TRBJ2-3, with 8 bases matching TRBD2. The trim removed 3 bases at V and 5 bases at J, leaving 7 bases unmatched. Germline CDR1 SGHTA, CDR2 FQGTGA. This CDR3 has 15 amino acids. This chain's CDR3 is CASSFNGRGGDTQYF. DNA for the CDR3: TGTGCCAGCAGCTTTAACGGGAGGGGTGGAGATACGCAGTATTTT.

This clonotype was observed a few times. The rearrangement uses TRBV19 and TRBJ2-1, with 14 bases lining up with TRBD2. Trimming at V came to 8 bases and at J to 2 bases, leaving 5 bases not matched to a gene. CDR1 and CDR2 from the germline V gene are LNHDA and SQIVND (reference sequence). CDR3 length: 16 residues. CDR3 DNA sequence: TGTGCCAGTTACGGACTAGCGGGAGGCCCCTACAATGAGCAGTTCTTC. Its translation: CASYGLAGGPYNEQFF.

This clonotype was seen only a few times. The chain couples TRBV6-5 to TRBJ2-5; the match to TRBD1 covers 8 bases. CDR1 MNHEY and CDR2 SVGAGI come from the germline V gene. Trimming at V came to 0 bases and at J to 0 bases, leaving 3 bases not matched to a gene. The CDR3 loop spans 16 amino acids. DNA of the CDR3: TGTGCCAGCAGTTACTCCCGGACAGGGAACCAAGAGACCCAGTACTTC. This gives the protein CASSYSRTGNQETQYF.

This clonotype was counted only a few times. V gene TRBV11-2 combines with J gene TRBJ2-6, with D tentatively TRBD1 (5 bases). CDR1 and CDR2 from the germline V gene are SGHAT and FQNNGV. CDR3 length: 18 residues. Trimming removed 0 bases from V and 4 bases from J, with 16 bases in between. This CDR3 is CASSLDKARAPGANVLTF. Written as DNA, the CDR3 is TGTGCCAGCAGCTTAGATAAAGCCAGGGCCCCCGGGGCCAACGTCCTGACTTTC.

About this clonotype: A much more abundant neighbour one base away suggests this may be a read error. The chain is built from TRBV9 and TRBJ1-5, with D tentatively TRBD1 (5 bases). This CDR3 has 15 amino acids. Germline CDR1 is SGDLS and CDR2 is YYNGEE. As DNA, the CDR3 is TGTACCAGCAGCTCCGGGGGGGAGGCAAATCAGCCCCAGCATTTT. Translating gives CTSSSGGEANQPQHF. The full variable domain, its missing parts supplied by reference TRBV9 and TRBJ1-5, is DSGVTQTPKHLITATGQRVTLRCSPRSGDLSVYWYQQSLDQGLQFLIQYYNGEERAKGNILERFSAQQFPDLHSELNLSSLELGDSALYFCTSSSGGEANQPQHFGDGTRLSIL.

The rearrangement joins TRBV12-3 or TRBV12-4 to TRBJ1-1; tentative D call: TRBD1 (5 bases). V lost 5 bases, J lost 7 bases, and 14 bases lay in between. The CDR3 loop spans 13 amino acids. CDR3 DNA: TGTGCCAGCAGTAGAGAAACAGGTCGTGAAGCTTTCTTT. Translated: CASSRETGREAFF.

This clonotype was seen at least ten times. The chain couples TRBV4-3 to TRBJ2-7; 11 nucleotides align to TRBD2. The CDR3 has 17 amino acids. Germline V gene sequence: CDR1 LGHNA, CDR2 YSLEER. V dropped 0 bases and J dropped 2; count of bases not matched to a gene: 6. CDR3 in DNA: TGCGCCAGCAGCCAAGAACTAGCGGGAGCTCCCACCTACGAGCAGTACTTC. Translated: CASSQELAGAPTYEQYF.

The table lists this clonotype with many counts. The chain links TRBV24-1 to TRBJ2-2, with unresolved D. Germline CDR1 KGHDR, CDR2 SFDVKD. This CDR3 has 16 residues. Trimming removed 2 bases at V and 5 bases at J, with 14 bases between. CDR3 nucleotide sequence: TGTGCCACCAGTGATTCCCATGGATTTCTTACCGGGGAGCTGTTTTTT. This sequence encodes CATSDSHGFLTGELFF.

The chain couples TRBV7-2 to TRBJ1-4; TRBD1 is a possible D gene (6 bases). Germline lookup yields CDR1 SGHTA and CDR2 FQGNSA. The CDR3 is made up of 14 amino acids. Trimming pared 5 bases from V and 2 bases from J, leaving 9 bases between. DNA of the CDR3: TGTGCCAGCAGCAAGGGGGGCACTAATGAAAAACTGTTTTTT. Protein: CASSKGGTNEKLFF.

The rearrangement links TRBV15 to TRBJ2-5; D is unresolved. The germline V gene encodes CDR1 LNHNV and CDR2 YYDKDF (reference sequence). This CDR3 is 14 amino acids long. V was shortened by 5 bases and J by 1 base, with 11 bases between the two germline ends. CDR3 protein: CATSVPMGQETQYF. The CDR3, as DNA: TGTGCCACCAGCGTCCCCATGGGCCAAGAGACCCAGTACTTC.